A single sample is the source of the 31 T cell receptor beta chains below, sequenced in a study of T cell repertoires in aging, cancer and after chemotherapy. Peripheral blood genomic DNA, not sorted cells or RNA, was the template. Rearranged V-D-J TRB sequences were amplified with a mixed TRB-A/B primer pool. TCRdb analysed the multiplex PCR reads with MiXCR anew, one entry per CDR3 protein. The repertoire includes some 6,300 distinct CDR3 sequences, around 20% of them detected once, and approximately 4.8% sits in the top ten. Sequencing used blood. The receptors come from a human donor with a blood cancer.

This clonotype is judged medium-sized. The rearrangement joins TRBV19 to TRBJ2-7, with 13 positions matching TRBD2. Germline V gene lookup returns CDR1 LNHDA and CDR2 SQIVND (reference sequence). V was clipped by 3 bases and J by 2 bases; unmatched bases: 10. The CDR3 consists of 18 residues. In DNA form, the CDR3 reads TGTGCCAGTAGTATTGGACTAGCGGGAGAACAATCCGCCTACGAGCAGTACTTC. As protein: CASSIGLAGEQSAYEQYF.

This clonotype appeared a few times. This rearrangement joins TRBV20-1 to TRBJ2-7; TRBD1 matches 7 bases. The CDR3 runs to 15 residues. From germline, CDR1 is DFQATT and CDR2 SNEGSKA (reference sequence). The V gene end was trimmed by 2 bases and the J gene end by 3 bases; junction bases not matched to a gene: 10. CDR3 nucleotide sequence: TGCAGTGCTAGACGGGCCGGTTCAGGGGGCTACGAGCAGTACTTC. Its translation is CSARRAGSGGYEQYF.

This clonotype was detected only a few times. The rearrangement uses TRBV6-4 and TRBJ2-7, with no clear D. The CDR3 has 11 amino acids. Germline V CDR1 and CDR2: MRHNA, SNTAGT. The ends were cut back, 6 bases at V and 7 bases at J, with 10 bases in the middle. The CDR3 spells CASRIRSEQYF. CDR3 bases: TGTGCCAGCAGAATTAGATCGGAGCAGTACTTC.

This clonotype was observed a few times. This chain uses TRBV5-1 with TRBJ2-3, with D possibly TRBD2 on 6 matching bases. Trimming cost V 3 bases and J 6 bases, with 17 bases left between them. There are 15 residues in the CDR3. The germline V gene has CDR1 SGHRS and CDR2 YFSETQ. This chain's CDR3 is CASSSMGEVADTQYF. CDR3 coding DNA: TGCGCCAGCAGCTCGATGGGGGAGGTCGCGGATACGCAGTATTTT. The whole variable domain, remainder taken from reference TRBV5-1 and TRBJ2-3, is KAGVTQTPRYLIKTRGQQVTLSCSPISGHRSVSWYQQTPGQGLQFLFEYFSETQRNKGNFPGRFSGRQFSNSRSEMNVSTLELGDSALYLCASSSMGEVADTQYFGPGTRLTVL.

This clonotype is medium-sized in the sample. The gene calls are TRBV15 and TRBJ1-5; D is ambiguous. The CDR3 runs to 15 residues. Between the trimmed V and J ends, which lost 4 bases and 9 bases, there was a span of 19 bases. CDR1 is LNHNV and CDR2 is YYDKDF in the germline V gene (reference sequence). CDR3 in amino acids: CATSTIRQVTRPQHF. As DNA, the CDR3 is TGTGCCACCAGCACAATCCGTCAGGTTACGCGGCCCCAGCATTTT.

This clonotype has just one count. This rearrangement joins TRBV2 to TRBJ2-3; 9 positions match TRBD2. Germline V gene data show CDR1 as SNHLY and CDR2 as FYNNEI. The CDR3 sequence is 15 residues long. With 4 bases clipped from V and 1 base from J, the junction kept 3 bases outside the gene matches. The CDR3 DNA reads TGTGCCAGCAGTGGGTCTAGCGGGGGCACAGATACGCAGTATTTT. Protein sequence: CASSGSSGGTDTQYF.

Comment on this clonotype: One junction end disagrees with the germline gene, perhaps due to a read error. The chain recombines TRBV18 with TRBJ1-2; 8 bases align to TRBD1. This CDR3 contains 15 residues. CDR1 is KGHSH, CDR2 LQKENI, per germline. This CDR3 reads CAGSPQQGENYGYTF. DNA of the CDR3: TGTGCCGGCTCACCACAACAGGGGGAAAACTATGGCTACACCTTC.

The chain is built from TRBV7-2 and TRBJ2-7, with a weak D call TRBD1 (5 bases). There are 14 residues in the CDR3. The germline V gene has CDR1 SGHTA and CDR2 FQGNSA. With 5 bases removed from V and 4 bases from J, the gap between germline ends came to 15 bases. The CDR3: CASSHQPGNYEQYF. The CDR3 nucleotides are TGTGCCAGCAGCCACCAACCAGGGAATTACGAGCAGTACTTC.

The CDR3 sequence: CASSKRKTGTGGRETQYF. The CDR3 DNA sequence: TGTGCCAGCAGCAAAAGGAAAACCGGGACAGGGGGCAGGGAGACCCAGTACTTC. This chain uses TRBV21-1 with TRBJ2-5; the table gives TRBD1 as D, unverified against the DNA. TRBV21-1 is designated a pseudogene. There are 18 residues in the CDR3.

The chain carries TRBV6-5 and TRBJ1-1; D is unclear. This CDR3 comprises 13 residues. V lost 0 bases to trimming and J lost 4 bases, with 6 bases between them. CDR1 MNHEY and CDR2 SVGAGI come from the germline V gene. The CDR3 spells CASSYSEVTEAFF. The CDR3 region has the DNA TGTGCCAGCAGTTACTCGGAGGTCACTGAAGCTTTCTTT.

This clonotype is labeled as large. The chain recombines TRBV6-5 with TRBJ2-2, with D unresolved. This CDR3 is built from 15 residues. Trimming took 0 bases from V and 2 from J, leaving 7 bases between them. Germline CDR1 and CDR2: MNHEY and SVGAGI. The CDR3 DNA reads TGTGCCAGCAGTTACTCCGGAAGAAACACCGGGGAGCTGTTTTTT. Its translation is CASSYSGRNTGELFF.

With respect to this clonotype: This clone may be a read error of a much larger clone one base away. The chain recombines TRBV11-3 with TRBJ2-7; D is uncertain. V was clipped by 1 base and J by 0 bases, with 10 bases between them. The CDR3 has 15 amino acids. Germline loops: CDR1 SGHNT, CDR2 YENEEA. CDR3 coding DNA: TGTGCCAGCAGCTTAGCGGTCAAGAGCTCCTACGAGCAGTACTTC. Its protein product is CASSLAVKSSYEQYF. The whole variable domain, remainder taken from reference TRBV11-3 and TRBJ2-7, is EAGVVQSPRYKIIEKKQPVAFWCNPISGHNTLYWYLQNLGQGPELLIRYENEEAVDDSQLPKDRFSAERLKGVDSTLKIQPAELGDSAVYLCASSLAVKSSYEQYFGPGTRLTVT.

This clonotype is medium-sized in the sample. The chain carries TRBV19 and TRBJ1-4; D may be TRBD1 (6 bases). The V end lost 10 bases, the J end lost 0 bases, and 12 bases lay between the germline ends. Germline CDR1 is LNHDA and CDR2 is SQIVND (reference sequence). This CDR3 has 14 residues. The CDR3 sequence: CATRQASTNEKLFF. Written as DNA, the CDR3 is TGTGCCACCCGACAGGCCTCAACTAATGAAAAACTGTTTTTT.

The sample holds a few counts of this clonotype. The CDR3 region is CSASDRVYEQYF. In DNA form, the CDR3 reads TGCAGTGCGTCGGACAGGGTCTACGAGCAGTACTTC. J is TRBJ2-7 and V is TRBV20-1, with TRBD1 matching 8 bases. CDR1 and CDR2 (germline): DFQATT, SNEGSKA (reference sequence). The CDR3 covers 12 residues. V lost 6 bases to trimming and J lost 3 bases; unmatched junction nucleotides: 4.

By proportion, this clonotype is medium-sized. The V call is TRBV6-5, the J call TRBJ2-3, with TRBD2 matching over 13 bases. This CDR3 spans 18 amino acids. With V trimmed by 5 bases and J by 4 bases, 12 bases remained unmatched. Germline CDR1 and CDR2: MNHEY and SVGAGI. The CDR3 region has the DNA TGTGCCAGCAGTGGGGGACTAGCGGGGCCTATTAGAGCAGATACGCAGTATTTT. This encodes CASSGGLAGPIRADTQYF.

This clonotype is labeled as medium-sized. V gene TRBV6-1 combines with J gene TRBJ2-7; D unresolved. V lost 8 bases and J lost 0, with 14 bases in between. The CDR3 length is 14 residues. Germline V gives CDR1 MNHNS, CDR2 SASEGT. The DNA of the CDR3 is TGTGCCAGCTCCTTTGGCGAGGACTCCTACGAGCAGTACTTC. Protein: CASSFGEDSYEQYF.

The sample holds a few counts of this clonotype. The gene calls are TRBV7-9 and TRBJ2-1, with 10 bases identical to TRBD2. Germline trimming cut 6 bases from V and 7 bases from J; bases unmatched to any gene: 9. The CDR3 consists of 15 residues. Germline values: CDR1 SEHNR, CDR2 FQNEAQ (reference sequence). The CDR3 sequence is CASSLSGGANNEQFF. DNA of the CDR3: TGTGCCAGCAGTTTAAGCGGGGGGGCCAATAATGAGCAGTTCTTC.

This clonotype appeared once. This chain joins TRBV19 and TRBJ2-3, with TRBD2 identical over 9 bases. CDR1 is LNHDA, CDR2 SQIVND, per germline (reference sequence). The ends lost 4 bases at V and 3 bases at J; junction bases unmatched: 8. There are 16 residues in the CDR3. The CDR3 DNA sequence: TGTGCCAGTAGTAAGGGTAGCGGGAGTGGGACAGATACGCAGTATTTT. This gives the protein CASSKGSGSGTDTQYF.

This chain uses TRBV28 with TRBJ1-2; no clear D gene. V was pared by 3 bases and J by 0 bases, with 5 bases between. This CDR3 region has 13 residues. CDR1 MDHEN and CDR2 SYDVKM come from the germline V gene. CDR3 residues: CASSFGTNYGYTF. In DNA form, the CDR3 reads TGTGCCAGCAGTTTTGGAACTAACTATGGCTACACCTTC.

This sequence joins TRBV20-1 and TRBJ1-5; D not resolved. Trimming removed 3 bases from V and 0 bases from J, with 9 bases in between. The CDR3 is 14 amino acids. The germline gives CDR1 DFQATT, CDR2 SNEGSKA (reference sequence). For the CDR3, the DNA is TGCAGTGCTAGGGATCCCAATAGCAATCAGCCCCAGCATTTT. This sequence encodes CSARDPNSNQPQHF.

The genes are TRBV6-1 and TRBJ1-5, with 9 bases that match TRBD1. The CDR3 totals 16 residues. V lost 7 bases to trimming and J lost 0 bases; unmatched junction nucleotides: 7. The germline V gene has CDR1 MNHNS and CDR2 SASEGT. The CDR3 spells CASIQGAYYSNQPQHF. DNA for the CDR3: TGTGCCAGCATACAGGGGGCATATTATAGCAATCAGCCCCAGCATTTT.

As concerns this clonotype: A much larger clone sits a single nucleotide away, making a read error possible. V is TRBV27 and J is TRBJ2-6, with a weak D call TRBD1 (7 bases). Germline V gives CDR1 MNHEY, CDR2 SMNVEV (reference sequence). The CDR3 contains 16 residues. CDR3 DNA: TGTGCCAGCGGCGGGACAGCTGGATCTGAGGCCAACGTCCTGACTTTC. Translating gives CASGGTAGSEANVLTF.

The rearrangement joins TRBV19 to TRBJ1-1, with D unclear. This CDR3 comprises 14 residues. Trimming left V 6 bases short and J 2 bases short, with 13 bases between. Germline CDR1 is LNHDA and CDR2 is SQIVND (reference sequence). The CDR3 is CASRTSGINTEAFF. CDR3 nucleotide sequence: TGTGCCAGTAGGACCTCCGGTATAAACACTGAAGCTTTCTTT.

Sample share makes this clonotype large. This sequence joins TRBV29-1 and TRBJ2-1; D is perhaps TRBD2 (6 bases). V lost 4 bases and J 4 bases, leaving 14 bases between the germline ends. The CDR3 extends over 14 amino acids. The germline CDR1 and CDR2 sequences are SQVTM and ANQGSEA. CDR3 nucleotides: TGCAGCGTTGTAAGGCGGGACGGATACAATGAGCAGTTCTTC. Translated, it gives CSVVRRDGYNEQFF.

The gene calls are TRBV5-6 and TRBJ1-1; a possible D gene is TRBD1 (6 bases). Per the germline V gene, CDR1 is SGHDT and CDR2 is YYEEEE. The CDR3 contains 13 residues. V was trimmed by 0 bases and J by 4 bases, leaving 7 bases between them. Written as DNA, the CDR3 is TGTGCCAGCAGCTTGGAGGGGGGCACTGAAGCTTTCTTT. Its protein product is CASSLEGGTEAFF.

This clonotype was recorded a few times. The chain carries TRBV20-1 and TRBJ2-1, with D uncertain. The CDR3 loop spans 13 amino acids. Germline lookup yields CDR1 DFQATT and CDR2 SNEGSKA (reference sequence). V was cut by 5 bases and J by 0 bases, with 8 bases left in between. The CDR3 loop is CSAREDSYNEQFF. The DNA for the CDR3 is TGCAGTGCTCGTGAGGACTCCTACAATGAGCAGTTCTTC.

The chain combines TRBV6-5 with TRBJ2-3, with 9 nucleotides matching TRBD2. CDR1 and CDR2 (germline): MNHEY, SVGAGI. V was clipped by 5 bases and J by 4 bases; unmatched bases: 7. The CDR3 is made up of 15 amino acids. CDR3 amino acids: CASSASGTSADTQYF. The CDR3 bases are TGTGCCAGCAGTGCTAGCGGGACCTCGGCAGATACGCAGTATTTT.

By proportion, this clonotype is medium-sized (0.01 to 0.1%). The genes are TRBV12-3 or TRBV12-4 and TRBJ1-2; TRBD1 aligns across 8 bases. The CDR3 sequence is 14 residues long. With V trimmed by 7 bases and J by 6 bases, 10 bases remained unmatched. CDR3 loop: CASNTGGLQNGYTF. The DNA for the CDR3 is TGTGCCAGCAATACAGGGGGGCTGCAGAATGGCTACACCTTC.

V and J are TRBV25-1 and TRBJ2-1; D is undetermined. Per germline, CDR1 MGHDK and CDR2 SYGVNS. CDR3 size: 13 residues. Trimming shortened V by 11 bases and J by 5 bases, and 16 bases separated the two germline ends. The CDR3 region has the DNA TGTGCCGTCAGGCATCCCTCGAACAATGAGCAGTTCTTC. Encoded protein: CAVRHPSNNEQFF. Looking up the rest from reference TRBV25-1 and TRBJ2-1 gives the full variable domain: EADIYQTPRYLVIGTGKKITLECSQTMGHDKMYWYQQDPGMELHLIHYSYGVNSTEKGDLSSESTVSRIRTEHFPLTLESARPSHTSQYLCAVRHPSNNEQFFGPGTRLTVL.

This clonotype rates as medium-sized. This chain connects TRBV20-1 to TRBJ2-1, with D possibly being TRBD1 or TRBD2 (5 bases each). Deletions cut 5 bases from V and 8 bases from J, with 13 bases between. CDR3 length equals 12 residues. From germline, CDR1 is DFQATT and CDR2 SNEGSKA (reference sequence). CDR3 DNA sequence: TGCAGTGCTTGGGGCCTCGGGGATGAGCAGTTCTTC. Residues: CSAWGLGDEQFF.

The chain carries TRBV20-1 and TRBJ2-5; no clear D gene. The CDR3 is made up of 12 amino acids. Germline V gene data show CDR1 as DFQATT and CDR2 as SNEGSKA (reference sequence). Trimming left V 1 base short and J 4 bases short, with 7 bases between. The CDR3 region has the DNA TGCAGTGCTAGAGTCGGATCAGAGACCCAGTACTTC. Protein sequence: CSARVGSETQYF.